Below are 31 T cell receptor beta chains sequenced from a single sample in a study of T cells in Graves' hyperthyroidism and ophthalmopathy. Amplification of TCR beta CDR3 regions was performed using RNA transcripts as template. A first-round RT-PCR of the TCR CDR3 used the HTBI primer set. One entry per CDR3 protein results from TCRdb running MiXCR on the multiplex PCR reads. Among more than 550,000 distinct CDR3 sequences listed, about 18% were seen once. Sequenced input: blood. The receptors derive from a man in his forties or fifties with Graves' hyperthyroidism.

Many counts were recorded for this clonotype. The V gene is TRBV28, the J gene TRBJ2-3, with D perhaps matching TRBD1 or TRBD2 (5 bases each). The CDR3 length is 15 residues. V was cut by 3 bases and J by 0 bases, with 10 bases left in between. CDR1 is MDHEN, CDR2 SYDVKM, per germline. The CDR3 sequence: CASSFQGGSTDTQYF. CDR3 bases: TGTGCCAGCAGTTTCCAGGGCGGGAGCACAGATACGCAGTATTTT.

V gene TRBV7-9 combines with J gene TRBJ2-1, with 14 bases matching TRBD2. The CDR3 consists of 17 residues. From germline, CDR1 is SEHNR and CDR2 FQNEAQ (reference sequence). V shed 1 base and J 6 bases; nucleotides not matched to a gene: 5. In nucleotides, the CDR3 is TGTGCCAGCAGCTTAGGGAGACTAGCGGGAGGGCCCAATGAGCAGTTCTTC. This codes for CASSLGRLAGGPNEQFF. Full variable domain (missing parts from reference TRBV7-9 and TRBJ2-1): DTGVSQNPRHKITKRGQNVTFRCDPISEHNRLYWYRQTLGQGPEFLTYFQNEAQLEKSRLLSDRFSAERPKGSFSTLEIQRTEQGDSAMYLCASSLGRLAGGPNEQFFGPGTRLTVL.

This clonotype was detected a few times. V is TRBV28 and J is TRBJ2-1, with TRBD2 as a possible D gene (6 bases). This CDR3 has 14 amino acids. V was clipped by 7 bases and J by 0 bases, with 10 bases between them. The germline V gene encodes CDR1 MDHEN and CDR2 SYDVKM. The CDR3 spells CASKIGGSYNEQFF. CDR3 nucleotide sequence: TGTGCCAGCAAAATCGGGGGCTCCTACAATGAGCAGTTCTTC. The full variable domain, its missing parts supplied by reference TRBV28 and TRBJ2-1, is DVKVTQSSRYLVKRTGEKVFLECVQDMDHENMFWYRQDPGLGLRLIYFSYDVKMKEKGDIPEGYSVSREKKERFSLILESASTNQTSMYLCASKIGGSYNEQFFGPGTRLTVL.

This clonotype was seen at least ten times. This chain uses TRBV20-1 with TRBJ2-5; a weak D match, TRBD1 (5 bases). Germline values: CDR1 DFQATT, CDR2 SNEGSKA (reference sequence). Trimming cost V 0 bases and J 5 bases, with 10 bases left between them. The length of the CDR3 is 13 residues. CDR3 in DNA: TGCAGTGCTAGAGATGGCAGGGTTGAGACCCAGTACTTC. Its protein product is CSARDGRVETQYF.

V and J are TRBV28 and TRBJ1-5; TRBD1 matches at 8 bases. The CDR3 is made up of 15 amino acids. V lost 7 bases, J lost 5 bases, and 10 bases stayed unmatched. CDR1 is MDHEN, CDR2 SYDVKM, per germline. This CDR3 is CASIRVGQGDQPQHF. Here the CDR3 DNA reads TGTGCCAGCATCAGAGTCGGACAGGGAGATCAGCCCCAGCATTTT.

The chain joins TRBV7-8 to TRBJ2-3; TRBD2 agrees at 16 bases. Losses at the gene ends were 4 bases for V and 1 base for J; bases not matched to a gene: 11. From germline, CDR1 is SGHVS and CDR2 FQNEAQ. This CDR3 contains 20 residues. Here the CDR3 DNA reads TGTGCCAGCAGCTCCGTAGTGGGACTAGCGGGAGGGCGGGGCACAGATACGCAGTATTTT. This gives the protein CASSSVVGLAGGRGTDTQYF.

This clonotype was found a few times. This chain connects TRBV6-1 to TRBJ2-1, with D perhaps matching TRBD2 (6 bases). The CDR3 is made up of 12 amino acids. Germline V gene data show CDR1 as MNHNS and CDR2 as SASEGT. With 8 bases removed from V and 4 bases from J, the gap between germline ends came to 9 bases. The CDR3 sequence: CASLRGYNEQFF. The CDR3 DNA follows: TGTGCCAGCCTACGGGGGTACAATGAGCAGTTCTTC.

The V and J genes are TRBV5-1 and TRBJ2-5; 9 nucleotides align to TRBD2. This CDR3 region has 15 residues. V shed 4 bases, J shed 2 bases, and the junction held 6 bases outside the gene matches. Germline lookup yields CDR1 SGHRS and CDR2 YFSETQ. The CDR3 region is CASSGRLAVQETQYF. In DNA, the CDR3 is TGCGCCAGCAGCGGTCGACTAGCGGTTCAAGAGACCCAGTACTTC.

Only a few counts were recorded for this clonotype. The V and J genes are TRBV9 and TRBJ2-7, with TRBD2 identical over 11 bases. The V segment lost 0 bases and the J segment 6 bases; nucleotides outside the gene matches: 5. CDR1 SGDLS and CDR2 YYNGEE come from the germline V gene. CDR3 size: 15 residues. CDR3 sequence reads: CASSVVAGGPIEQYF. Here the CDR3 DNA reads TGTGCCAGCAGCGTAGTAGCGGGAGGGCCAATCGAGCAGTACTTC. Drawing the rest from reference TRBV9 and TRBJ2-7, the complete variable domain is DSGVTQTPKHLITATGQRVTLRCSPRSGDLSVYWYQQSLDQGLQFLIQYYNGEERAKGNILERFSAQQFPDLHSELNLSSLELGDSALYFCASSVVAGGPIEQYFGPGTRLTVT.

This clonotype occurred many times. The CDR3 DNA reads as TGTGCCAGCAGCCCAGGGGCAACAGGCCGGAGTAATCAGCCCCAGCATTTT. Its translation is CASSPGATGRSNQPQHF. V usage is TRBV7-2 and J usage is TRBJ1-5, with D possibly TRBD1 on 6 matching bases. Germline V lookup: CDR1 SGHTA, CDR2 FQGNSA. The ends were cut back, 5 bases at V and 4 bases at J, with 21 bases in the middle. The CDR3 runs to 17 residues.

This clonotype was counted only a few times. The rearrangement joins TRBV10-3 to TRBJ2-7, with unresolved D. Germline CDR1 reads ENHRY; CDR2 reads SYGVKD. The CDR3 spans 15 residues. Trimming took 3 bases from V and 4 from J, leaving 16 bases between them. The CDR3 sequence: CAISDEDPRSYEQYF. In DNA form, the CDR3 reads TGTGCCATCAGTGATGAGGATCCCAGAAGTTACGAGCAGTACTTC.

This clonotype was counted ten times or more. V and J are TRBV15 and TRBJ2-5; maybe TRBD2 (5 bases). Germline-derived CDR1 and CDR2 are LNHNV and YYDKDF (reference sequence). The CDR3 has 15 residues. V dropped 0 bases and J dropped 5 bases, with 13 bases sitting between them. CDR3 coding DNA: TGTGCCACCAGCAGAGATGTGACGGGATGGGAGACCCAGTACTTC. It specifies CATSRDVTGWETQYF.

This clonotype was recorded many times. This CDR3 reads CASSLNGWDSYNEQFF. CDR3 sequence (DNA): TGTGCCAGCAGCTTAAACGGGTGGGACTCCTACAATGAGCAGTTCTTC. The rearrangement links TRBV7-3 to TRBJ2-1; D not certain. V was clipped by 1 base and J by 0 bases, with 10 bases between them. This CDR3 comprises 16 residues. Germline CDR1 and CDR2: SGHTA and FQGTGA.

This chain uses TRBV12-3 or TRBV12-4 with TRBJ2-7; 7 bases fit TRBD2. This CDR3 comprises 15 residues. V lost 7 bases to trimming and J lost 2 bases; unmatched junction nucleotides: 11. The CDR3 reads CASTLGEGATYEQYF. CDR3 nucleotide sequence: TGTGCCAGCACCCTTGGGGAGGGCGCGACCTACGAGCAGTACTTC.

This clonotype has a handful of counts. The rearrangement links TRBV20-1 to TRBJ2-2; D might be TRBD2 (6 bases). Germline lookup yields CDR1 DFQATT and CDR2 SNEGSKA (reference sequence). The CDR3 loop spans 15 amino acids. V was pared by 3 bases and J by 3 bases, with 14 bases between. In DNA, the CDR3 is TGCAGTGCTAGGTCAACGGGACTTTACACCGGGGAGCTGTTTTTT. Encoded protein: CSARSTGLYTGELFF.

This clonotype occurred many times. The DNA of the CDR3 is TGCAGTGCTAGGACTAGCGGGATAAGGAATGAGCAGTTCTTC. Protein: CSARTSGIRNEQFF. The chain links TRBV20-1 to TRBJ2-1; the match to TRBD2 covers 11 bases. The V gene end was trimmed by 3 bases and the J gene end by 7 bases; junction bases not matched to a gene: 5. This CDR3 has 14 amino acids. The germline CDR1 and CDR2 sequences are DFQATT and SNEGSKA (reference sequence).

In its sample, this clonotype was seen once. V usage is TRBV9 and J usage is TRBJ2-3; D unclear. Germline CDR1 is SGDLS and CDR2 is YYNGEE. V gave up 1 base and J gave up 2 bases, with 11 bases separating them. CDR3 length: 15 residues. The CDR3 spells CASSVIGAFTDTQYF. CDR3 coding DNA: TGTGCCAGCAGCGTAATAGGTGCGTTCACAGATACGCAGTATTTT.

This sequence joins TRBV7-9 and TRBJ1-1; 8 nucleotides line up with TRBD1. The germline CDR1 and CDR2 sequences are SEHNR and FQNEAQ (reference sequence). This CDR3 region has 18 residues. The J segment lost 8 bases and the V segment lost 7 bases, leaving 24 bases of the junction unmatched. The CDR3 DNA is TGTGCCAGCATCCCACTCACCCGGGACAGGAGGATTTCGGAGGAAGCTTTCTTT. Translating it yields CASIPLTRDRRISEEAFF.

The chain is built from TRBV20-1 and TRBJ2-7; 11 nucleotides match TRBD2. Germline CDR1 is DFQATT and CDR2 is SNEGSKA (reference sequence). This CDR3 contains 14 residues. V dropped 6 bases and J dropped 1; count of bases not matched to a gene: 5. CDR3 nucleotides: TGCAGTGCAACCGGGACTAGCGGATCCTACGAGCAGTACTTC. Residues: CSATGTSGSYEQYF.

The chain combines TRBV28 with TRBJ2-1; D is unresolved. Germline CDR1 reads MDHEN; CDR2 reads SYDVKM. The CDR3 is made up of 14 amino acids. V was shortened by 4 bases and J by 5 bases, with 12 bases between the two germline ends. CDR3 sequence (DNA): TGTGCCAGCAGTTCAAATCCCCGCCACAATGAGCAGTTCTTC. Translating it yields CASSSNPRHNEQFF. Together with reference TRBV28 and TRBJ2-1, the CDR3 gives the full variable domain: DVKVTQSSRYLVKRTGEKVFLECVQDMDHENMFWYRQDPGLGLRLIYFSYDVKMKEKGDIPEGYSVSREKKERFSLILESASTNQTSMYLCASSSNPRHNEQFFGPGTRLTVL.

The J gene is TRBJ2-5, the V gene TRBV20-1, with a weak D call TRBD2 (6 bases). This CDR3 has 15 residues. The ends were cut back, 1 base at V and 3 bases at J, with 15 bases in the middle. Germline CDR1 reads DFQATT; CDR2 reads SNEGSKA (reference sequence). For the CDR3, the DNA is TGCAGTGCTAGAGGCGGGACTTCATGGGAAGAGACCCAGTACTTC. Its protein product is CSARGGTSWEETQYF.

A few counts support this clonotype. This sequence joins TRBV6-1 and TRBJ2-7; D may be TRBD2 (6 bases). The CDR3 is 14 amino acids. V lost 11 bases, J lost 6 bases, and 23 bases lay in between. Looked up from germline, CDR1 is MNHNS and CDR2 is SASEGT. CDR3 in amino acids: CACRSGGFLGEQYF. The CDR3 nucleotides read TGTGCCTGCCGATCCGGAGGGTTTCTCGGCGAGCAGTACTTC.

This rearrangement joins TRBV6-2 or TRBV6-3 to TRBJ2-1; 7 bases map to TRBD2. Germline values: CDR1 MNHEY, CDR2 SVGEGT. The CDR3 contains 15 residues. V dropped 6 bases and J dropped 8; count of bases not matched to a gene: 13. The CDR3 coding sequence is TGTGCCAGCAGATCCCGGGTGGGGAGGGCCCATGAGCAGTTCTTC. It codes for CASRSRVGRAHEQFF.

This clonotype was detected a few times. J is TRBJ1-2 and V is TRBV6-5; 7 positions agree with TRBD1. With V trimmed by 4 bases and J by 4 bases, 6 bases remained unmatched. The germline gives CDR1 MNHEY, CDR2 SVGAGI. This CDR3 contains 14 residues. CDR3 loop: CASSSDRVVYGYTF. The CDR3 DNA reads as TGTGCCAGCAGTTCTGACAGGGTGGTCTATGGCTACACCTTC.

V is TRBV15 and J is TRBJ2-3; perhaps TRBD1 as D (5 bases). Trimming took 3 bases from V and 6 from J, leaving 13 bases between them. This CDR3 is 14 amino acids long. Looked up from germline, CDR1 is LNHNV and CDR2 is YYDKDF (reference sequence). The CDR3 region is CATSREGAFDTQYF. CDR3 DNA: TGTGCCACCAGCAGGGAAGGGGCGTTTGATACGCAGTATTTT. Together with reference TRBV15 and TRBJ2-3, the CDR3 gives the full variable domain: DAMVIQNPRYQVTQFGKPVTLSCSQTLNHNVMYWYQQKSSQAPKLLFHYYDKDFNNEADTPDNFQSRRPNTSFCFLDIRSPGLGDTAMYLCATSREGAFDTQYFGPGTRLTVL.

This sequence joins TRBV5-1 and TRBJ2-3, with unresolved D. There are 14 residues in the CDR3. Trimming stripped 0 bases from V and 4 bases from J, with 9 bases between. Germline assignment: CDR1 SGHRS and CDR2 YFSETQ. The CDR3 region is CASSLALDPDTQYF. The CDR3 bases are TGCGCCAGCAGCTTGGCGCTAGACCCAGATACGCAGTATTTT.

In this sample, this clonotype turned up a few times. The chain links TRBV24-1 to TRBJ2-1; 10 bases agree with TRBD2. The CDR3 covers 16 residues. CDR1 and CDR2 (germline): KGHDR, SFDVKD. The junction had 6 bases not matched to a gene; V was cut back by 1 base and J by 7 bases. CDR3: CATSDFSSGRVNEQFF. In nucleotides, the CDR3 is TGTGCCACCAGTGATTTTTCTAGCGGGAGAGTTAATGAGCAGTTCTTC.

In its sample, this clonotype was seen a few times. The genes are TRBV25-1 and TRBJ2-7; perhaps D is TRBD1 or TRBD2 (5 bases each). The CDR3 loop spans 13 amino acids. V was clipped by 2 bases and J by 8 bases, with 13 bases between them. The V gene's germline CDR1 is MGHDK and CDR2 SYGVNS. The CDR3 protein is CASSEGQRGKQYF. CDR3 DNA: TGTGCCAGCAGTGAAGGACAACGAGGGAAGCAGTACTTC.

The chain joins TRBV30 to TRBJ1-5; no clear D. This CDR3 region has 14 residues. CDR1 and CDR2 (germline): GTSNPN, SVGIG (reference sequence). Trimming cost V 1 base and J 6 bases, with 13 bases left between them. The CDR3 sequence is CAWSGHRLVQPQHF. CDR3 in DNA: TGTGCCTGGAGTGGCCATAGATTGGTTCAGCCCCAGCATTTT.

The gene calls are TRBV2 and TRBJ2-7; D is possibly TRBD1 (6 bases). Germline V gene lookup returns CDR1 SNHLY and CDR2 FYNNEI. CDR3 length equals 15 residues. The germline V and J ends were trimmed by 6 bases and 0 bases, with 15 bases remaining between them. The CDR3 bases are TGTGCCAGCAGCGGCGAATGGGGGCGCTCCTACGAGCAGTACTTC. Residues: CASSGEWGRSYEQYF. Supplemented by reference TRBV2 and TRBJ2-7, the full variable domain reads EPEVTQTPSHQVTQMGQEVILRCVPISNHLYFYWYRQILGQKVEFLVSFYNNEISEKSEIFDDQFSVERPDGSNFTLKIRSTKLEDSAMYFCASSGEWGRSYEQYFGPGTRLTVT.

The chain is built from TRBV30 and TRBJ2-7, with TRBD2 matching over 10 bases. There are 16 residues in the CDR3. The V gene's germline CDR1 is GTSNPN and CDR2 SVGIG (reference sequence). V shed 2 bases and J 3 bases; nucleotides not matched to a gene: 10. As DNA, the CDR3 is TGTGCCTGGAGTAAGTTAAGACTAGCGGGCTTCTACGAGCAGTACTTC. Its protein product is CAWSKLRLAGFYEQYF.